This TCR beta chain originates from a study of graft-versus-host responses after intestinal transplantation. Study information: Those transplanted obtained multivisceral, liver-intestinal, or isolated intestinal grafts. Study observations and caveats: Recipient bone marrow held GvH clones, some seen earlier in ileum or blood. Clonal ratios of graft-versus-host to host-versus-graft in allografts were high for patients exhibiting graft-donor T cell macrochimerism.

Comments on this clone: Its antigen is currently unknown.

The method was immunoSEQ multiplex PCR; TCRdb's version includes in-frame clones alone and lacks a portion of them. Among around 100,000 clones, approximately 93% were seen once, and the ten largest hold around 1%. The CDR3 is made up of 15 amino acids. Trimming at V came to 0 bases and at J to 6 bases, leaving 7 bases not matched to a gene. The germline V gene encodes CDR1 MNHNY and CDR2 SVGAGI (reference sequence). Sequenced here: unstimulated CD8+ T cells sorted from spleen or lymph node cells, sampled before transplant. The clonotype originates from a human donor who was the organ donor for an intestinal transplant. The V gene is TRBV6-6, the J gene TRBJ2-7; 8 bases fit TRBD2. The CDR3 sequence: CASSYSGTSSVEQYF. CDR3 coding DNA: TGTGCCAGCAGTTACTCCGGGACTAGTTCGGTCGAGCAGTACTTC.